Each of the 23 T cell receptor beta chains below was sequenced from the same sample in a study of molecular identifiers for immune sequencing clone quantification. A single record per CDR3 protein comes from TCRdb applying MiXCR to the PCR reads. The profile shows a few hundred thousand distinct CDR3 sequences, 24% of them singletons. Sequenced sample: naive CD8+ T cells from blood, with Jurkat cell RNA spiked in. Stated subset: FACS-sorted CD8+CD4-CCR7+CD45RA+ naive T cells. These receptors were collected from a human donor in good health. Some libraries in this study had Jurkat cell RNA spiked in.

This clonotype has ten or more counts. This sequence joins TRBV6-2 or TRBV6-3 and TRBJ1-5, with no clear D. The CDR3 is 15 residues long. The V and J ends lost 9 bases and 6 bases respectively, with 21 bases between them. Germline V gene lookup returns CDR1 MNHEY and CDR2 SVGEGT. The CDR3 protein is CASWPSNLSLQPQHF. The CDR3 nucleotides are TGTGCCAGTTGGCCCTCGAATCTGAGCCTTCAGCCCCAGCATTTT.

Regarding this clonotype: The junction departs from the called germline gene at one end, perhaps through a read error. The chain carries TRBV27 and TRBJ2-7; D not certain. Per germline, CDR1 MNHEY and CDR2 SMNVEV (reference sequence). The CDR3 sequence is 14 residues long. Here the CDR3 reads CASSQDGSYYEQHF. The DNA of the CDR3 is TGTGCCAGCAGTCAGGACGGCTCCTACTACGAGCAGCACTTC.

This clonotype was seen at least ten times. V is TRBV7-9 and J is TRBJ2-3, with D unresolved. Germline loops: CDR1 SEHNR, CDR2 FQNEAQ (reference sequence). The CDR3 length is 14 residues. Trimming left V 5 bases short and J 4 bases short, with 13 bases between. In DNA form, the CDR3 reads TGTGCCAGCAGCAACTTCGACGGGCCAGATACGCAGTATTTT. Encoded protein: CASSNFDGPDTQYF.

The rearrangement links TRBV20-1 to TRBJ1-4; D is perhaps TRBD1 (6 bases). This CDR3 has 14 amino acids. With 6 bases removed from V and 7 bases from J, the gap between germline ends came to 18 bases. Germline CDR1 DFQATT, CDR2 SNEGSKA (reference sequence). This CDR3 is CSAKDRDIGEKLFF. The CDR3 DNA reads TGCAGTGCCAAAGACCGGGACATAGGTGAAAAACTGTTTTTT.

As for this clonotype: Since a much larger clone is just one base distant, this may be a read error. The chain's CDR3 is CAWSPGTLPPYF. For the CDR3, the DNA is TGTGCCTGGAGTCCGGGGACGCTGCCGCCGTACTTC. This sequence joins TRBV30 and TRBJ2-7, with D perhaps given as TRBD1 or TRBD2 (5 bases each). In germline, CDR1 is GTSNPN, CDR2 SVGIG (reference sequence). The CDR3 consists of 12 residues. V lost 2 bases and J 12 bases, leaving 17 bases between the germline ends.

This clonotype was counted only a few times. The V gene is TRBV6-2 or TRBV6-3, the J gene TRBJ2-7, with D possibly called TRBD1 or TRBD2 (5 bases each). The CDR3 spans 15 residues. The germline gives CDR1 MNHEY, CDR2 SVGEGT. Trimming shortened V by 5 bases and J by 2 bases, and 16 bases separated the two germline ends. This CDR3 is CASSQPDQGPYEQYF. Here the CDR3 DNA reads TGTGCCAGCAGTCAACCAGACCAGGGACCCTACGAGCAGTACTTC.

About this clonotype itself: This may come from a read error, since a much larger clone is one base off. This CDR3 is missing its conserved last phenylalanine or tryptophan, likely due to a read error. This chain connects TRBV7-6 to TRBJ2-7; D gene unclear. This CDR3 is built from 13 residues. CDR1 is SGHVS and CDR2 is FNYEAQ in the germline V gene. Trimming cost V 1 base and J 4 bases, with 8 bases left between them. Here the CDR3 reads CASSLGAEYEQYL. The CDR3 bases are TGTGCCAGCAGCTTAGGGGCCGAGTACGAGCAGTACCTC.

This clonotype was counted only a few times. The chain carries TRBV7-9 and TRBJ2-5; D unclear. CDR3 length: 15 residues. V lost 2 bases, J lost 1 base, and 11 bases lay in between. Germline assignment: CDR1 SEHNR and CDR2 FQNEAQ (reference sequence). CDR3 bases: TGTGCCAGCAGCTTAAGTTCGATGGGCCAAGAGACCCAGTACTTC. Residues: CASSLSSMGQETQYF.

The rearrangement links TRBV2 to TRBJ2-7; D gene uncertain. V was clipped by 8 bases and J by 3 bases, with 14 bases between them. The CDR3 totals 13 residues. Germline CDR1 is SNHLY and CDR2 is FYNNEI. CDR3 residues: CASRGAMGYEQYF. The CDR3 bases are TGTGCCAGCCGTGGTGCCATGGGCTACGAGCAGTACTTC.

This clonotype was observed a few times. V is TRBV7-9 and J is TRBJ1-5; tentatively, D is TRBD1 (5 bases). Germline CDR1 and CDR2: SEHNR and FQNEAQ (reference sequence). The length of the CDR3 is 14 residues. Trimming removed 1 base from V and 5 bases from J, with 9 bases in between. Here the CDR3 reads CASSLGGGYQPQHF. For the CDR3, the DNA is TGTGCCAGCAGCTTAGGGGGCGGCTATCAGCCCCAGCATTTT.

A note on this clonotype: A much more abundant neighbour one base away suggests this may be a read error. The chain uses TRBV11-2 and TRBJ2-4; D call uncertain. CDR1 is SGHAT and CDR2 is FQNNGV in the germline V gene. The CDR3 length is 11 residues. The CDR3 loop reads CARSSENIQYF. In DNA, the CDR3 is TGTGCCCGCAGCTCCGAAAACATTCAGTACTTC.

There are many counts of this clonotype. The chain recombines TRBV20-1 with TRBJ2-7; a possible D gene is TRBD2 (5 bases). Trimming stripped 0 bases from V and 4 bases from J, with 13 bases between. This CDR3 region has 14 residues. Germline assignment: CDR1 DFQATT and CDR2 SNEGSKA (reference sequence). The CDR3, as DNA: TGCAGTGCTAGAGATCTCCTAGCCCAGTACGAGCAGTACTTC. This sequence encodes CSARDLLAQYEQYF.

The chain employs TRBV20-1 and TRBJ2-3; TRBD2 aligns across 10 bases. Looked up from germline, CDR1 is DFQATT and CDR2 is SNEGSKA (reference sequence). The CDR3 is 16 amino acids. Unmatched junction bases numbered 9, after V lost 2 bases and J lost 4 bases. The CDR3 DNA is TGCAGTGCTAGACCTGGGGAGCGGGGGGGCCCAGATACGCAGTATTTT. As protein: CSARPGERGGPDTQYF.

V gene TRBV4-3 combines with J gene TRBJ1-2; D is possibly TRBD1 (5 bases). This CDR3 comprises 16 residues. Germline V gene sequence: CDR1 LGHNA, CDR2 YSLEER. V was trimmed by 0 bases and J by 3 bases, leaving 14 bases between them. The CDR3 DNA reads as TGCGCCAGCAGCCAAGATTCTGCCGGGGCGTACTATGGCTACACCTTC. The encoded protein is CASSQDSAGAYYGYTF.

There are a few counts of this clonotype. The chain employs TRBV12-3 or TRBV12-4 and TRBJ2-1, with 12 bases lining up with TRBD2. The junction had 10 bases not matched to a gene; V was cut back by 5 bases and J by 8 bases. The CDR3 has 16 residues. This CDR3 reads CASSRGRLAGDDEQFF. CDR3 bases: TGTGCCAGCAGTCGGGGTCGACTAGCGGGAGACGATGAGCAGTTCTTC.

This clonotype was found many times. This chain links TRBV6-2 or TRBV6-3 with TRBJ2-2; D is undetermined. The V gene's germline CDR1 is MNHEY and CDR2 SVGEGT. The length of the CDR3 is 14 residues. V was cut by 5 bases and J by 1 base, with 8 bases left in between. The CDR3 protein is CASSRTKNTGELFF. The CDR3 nucleotides read TGTGCCAGCAGTCGGACCAAGAACACCGGGGAGCTGTTTTTT.

The table lists this clonotype with many counts. The chain uses TRBV7-6 and TRBJ2-7; the match to TRBD1 covers 8 bases. Per germline, CDR1 SGHVS and CDR2 FNYEAQ. This CDR3 is built from 18 residues. The V gene end was trimmed by 5 bases and the J gene end by 0 bases; junction bases not matched to a gene: 15. The CDR3 DNA follows: TGTGCCAGCAGCGCGCCCCCCTTCGGGACAGGACTCTCCTACGAGCAGTACTTC. Its protein is CASSAPPFGTGLSYEQYF.

This clonotype has just a few counts. This chain joins TRBV21-1 and TRBJ2-7; no check of the table's D call, TRBD2, against the DNA was made. TRBV21-1 is described as a pseudogene. CDR3 length: 15 residues. CDR3 sequence: CASKGPTSDNYEQYF. The CDR3 region has the DNA TGTGCCAGCAAGGGCCCGACTAGCGATAATTACGAGCAGTACTTC.

This clonotype was found a few times. V is TRBV5-6 and J is TRBJ2-1; the D gene is possibly TRBD2 (5 bases). The CDR3 totals 15 residues. V dropped 4 bases and J dropped 0 bases, with 11 bases sitting between them. Germline values: CDR1 SGHDT, CDR2 YYEEEE. This CDR3 is CASSPTTSSYNEQFF. CDR3 DNA: TGTGCCAGCAGCCCGACTACCAGCTCCTACAATGAGCAGTTCTTC.

This clonotype was counted only a few times. The rearrangement links TRBV7-9 to TRBJ1-6, with a possible D match to TRBD1 (6 bases). There are 17 residues in the CDR3. Between the trimmed V and J ends, which lost 3 bases and 5 bases, there was a span of 17 bases. The germline CDR1 and CDR2 sequences are SEHNR and FQNEAQ (reference sequence). This chain's CDR3 is CASSFSGEGTHNSPLHF. In nucleotides, the CDR3 is TGTGCCAGCAGCTTTTCAGGGGAGGGGACACATAATTCACCCCTCCACTTT. Full variable domain (missing parts from reference TRBV7-9 and TRBJ1-6): DTGVSQNPRHKITKRGQNVTFRCDPISEHNRLYWYRQTLGQGPEFLTYFQNEAQLEKSRLLSDRFSAERPKGSFSTLEIQRTEQGDSAMYLCASSFSGEGTHNSPLHFGNGTRLTVT.

Remarks on this clonotype: Germline is not matched at one junction end, which may reflect a read error. This sequence joins TRBV28 and TRBJ2-7, with D perhaps matching TRBD1 (6 bases). This CDR3 region has 16 residues. CDR1 and CDR2 (germline): MDHEN, SYDVKM. The CDR3 coding sequence is TGTGCCAGCAGTTTATTAGAGACAGGTGATCTCGGCGAGCAGCACTTC. Its protein product is CASSLLETGDLGEQHF.

The J gene is TRBJ1-4, the V gene TRBV30; the D gene is possibly TRBD1 (6 bases). V was shortened by 3 bases and J by 2 bases, with 13 bases between the two germline ends. This CDR3 is built from 15 residues. Germline CDR1 reads GTSNPN; CDR2 reads SVGIG (reference sequence). The CDR3 region has the DNA TGTGCCTGGAGGCCCCCGGGGGCGACTAATGAAAAACTGTTTTTT. Translating it yields CAWRPPGATNEKLFF. Filled out from reference TRBV30 and TRBJ1-4, the complete variable domain reads SQTIHQWPATLVQPVGSPLSLECTVEGTSNPNLYWYRQAAGRGLQLLFYSVGIGQISSEVPQNLSASRPQDRQFILSSKKLLLSDSGFYLCAWRPPGATNEKLFFGSGTQLSVL.

This clonotype was counted many times. The chain couples TRBV7-9 to TRBJ2-7, with TRBD2 matching over 7 bases. The germline CDR1 and CDR2 sequences are SEHNR and FQNEAQ (reference sequence). V lost 5 bases to trimming and J lost 7 bases; unmatched junction nucleotides: 14. The CDR3 totals 15 residues. This chain's CDR3 is CASSTVSSGYLEQYF. For the CDR3, the DNA is TGTGCCAGCAGCACGGTCAGTAGCGGGTATCTGGAGCAGTACTTC. Combining the CDR3 with reference TRBV7-9 and TRBJ2-7 gives the whole variable domain DTGVSQNPRHKITKRGQNVTFRCDPISEHNRLYWYRQTLGQGPEFLTYFQNEAQLEKSRLLSDRFSAERPKGSFSTLEIQRTEQGDSAMYLCASSTVSSGYLEQYFGPGTRLTVT.